This T cell receptor (beta chain) comes out of a study of identical twins. All of the donors were Caucasians in good health. The table lists this clonotype with a few counts. TCRdb used MiXCR to reprocess the 5' RACE reads, holding one entry per CDR3 protein. Seen here are 600,000 to 850,000 distinct CDR3 sequences, about 20% observed once, and the top ten hold 13%. The sample also formed part of further work on T cells expressing NK-cell markers. According to that study: Over 5 donors carried dominant NKG2C+ clonotypes that made up roughly 1.0-7.0% of their CD8+ T cells.

This clonotype was obtained from a woman in her late teens or twenties in good health. Specimen: PBMCs.

The CDR3 reads CSANIAGEGYEQYF. CDR3 DNA sequence: TGCAGTGCTAACATAGCGGGAGAGGGCTACGAGCAGTACTTC. This chain links TRBV20-1 with TRBJ2-7; TRBD2 aligns across 9 bases. The CDR3 has 14 amino acids. V lost 4 bases and J lost 3; bases outside the gene matches: 7. CDR1 is DFQATT, CDR2 SNEGSKA, per germline (reference sequence).